A selection of T cell receptor beta chains follows, all from one sample in a study of radiation and T cells in renal cell carcinoma. This table comes from immunoSEQ multiplex PCR, and its TCRdb copy is limited to in-frame clones, with some not included. Of about 95,000 clones listed, about 88% are singletons. The source was blood, collected from a patient whose treatment included radiotherapy and nephrectomy. Receptors were obtained from a man between 50 and 59 years old with renal cell carcinoma. Both conserved end residues are part of each CDR3. A D gene is named only where the DNA matches it firmly. Not every row has a clone size; where given, it reads once, few, many or a size class.

j_call cdr3_length d_call v_call clone_size cdr3_aa cdr3_nt
TRBJ2-5 14 NA TRBV7-2 once CASSTRAQGETQYF TGTGCCAGCAGCACCCGGGCCCAGGGGGAGACCCAGTACTTC
TRBJ1-1 13 NA TRBV5-1 NA CASSVGARAEAFF TGCGCCAGCAGCGTCGGGGCTCGGGCTGAAGCTTTCTTT
TRBJ2-7 15 TRBD2 TRBV7-6 NA CASRQTSGSSYEQYF TGTGCCAGCAGACAGACTAGCGGGAGCTCCTACGAGCAGTACTTC
TRBJ2-3 15 TRBD1 TRBV5-1 few CASSFYRGSTDTQYF TGCGCCAGCAGCTTCTACAGGGGTAGCACAGATACGCAGTATTTT
TRBJ1-6 18 NA TRBV7-8 NA CASSFLEGGGAYNSPLHF TGTGCCAGCAGCTTTCTCGAGGGAGGGGGGGCCTATAATTCACCCCTCCACTTT
TRBJ2-7 14 TRBD1 TRBV5-1 NA CASSSSQGSEEQYF TGCGCCAGCAGCTCTTCACAGGGGTCTGAGGAGCAGTACTTC
TRBJ2-3 16 NA TRBV7-2 NA CASSLRGGVAPDTQYF TGTGCCAGCAGCTTAAGAGGCGGGGTGGCCCCAGATACGCAGTATTTT
TRBJ1-3 15 NA TRBV10-3 NA CAIRTGSSSGNTIYF TGTGCCATCAGAACAGGGAGTAGCTCTGGAAACACCATATATTTT
TRBJ2-2 17 TRBD2 TRBV9 NA CASSARPGTSGPGELFF TGTGCCAGCAGCGCCCGCCCCGGGACTAGCGGTCCCGGGGAGCTGTTTTTT
TRBJ2-7 14 TRBD1 TRBV30 NA CAWSRGQGVPPQYF TGTGCCTGGAGTAGGGGACAGGGGGTACCCCCGCAGTACTTC
TRBJ1-1 16 TRBD1 TRBV6-1 NA CASSDLGQGQNTEAFF TGTGCCAGCAGTGATCTAGGACAGGGGCAGAACACTGAAGCTTTCTTT
TRBJ2-3 19 TRBD2 TRBV6-1 NA CASSEFSSGLAGVLDTQYF TGTGCCAGCAGTGAATTCTCCTCTGGACTAGCGGGAGTTTTAGATACGCAGTATTTT
TRBJ2-3 14 NA TRBV5-8 few CASSPAQHTDTQYF TGTGCCAGCAGCCCGGCCCAGCACACAGATACGCAGTATTTT
TRBJ2-5 13 NA TRBV6-6 NA CASSRLPRETQYF TGTGCCAGCAGCCGTCTCCCCCGGGAGACCCAGTACTTC
TRBJ1-1 16 NA TRBV7-9 NA CASSLVRSLENTEAFF TGTGCCAGCAGCTTAGTTCGCAGCCTTGAGAACACTGAAGCTTTCTTT
TRBJ2-7 14 NA TRBV18 NA CASSRVAGDHEQYF TGTGCCAGCTCACGCGTGGCAGGGGACCACGAGCAGTACTTC
TRBJ2-7 15 TRBD1 TRBV7-9 once CASSRRDRASYEQYF TGTGCCAGCAGCCGCCGGGACAGGGCGTCCTACGAGCAGTACTTC
TRBJ2-7 19 TRBD2 TRBV9 NA CASSPLGGRGLAGGPEQYF TGTGCCAGCAGCCCCTTAGGGGGACGAGGACTAGCGGGAGGGCCCGAGCAGTACTTC
TRBJ2-7 16 TRBD2 TRBV5-5 NA CASSLAVLAGPYEQYF TGTGCCAGCAGCTTGGCCGTTCTAGCGGGACCCTACGAGCAGTACTTC
TRBJ2-7 13 NA TRBV6-1 NA CASSGANSYEQYF TGTGCCAGCAGCGGGGCGAACTCCTACGAGCAGTACTTC
TRBJ2-1 17 TRBD2 TRBV7-9 NA CASSSERVAGGPREQFF TGTGCCAGCAGCTCGGAGCGAGTAGCGGGGGGGCCGCGTGAGCAGTTCTTC
TRBJ2-5 16 TRBD2 TRBV5-5 NA CASSWPLAGQGETQYF TGTGCCAGCAGCTGGCCTCTAGCGGGGCAGGGGGAGACCCAGTACTTC
TRBJ2-5 16 TRBD2 TRBV7-2 once CASSLALAGGEETQYF TGTGCCAGCAGCTTAGCGCTAGCGGGGGGCGAGGAGACCCAGTACTTC
TRBJ2-1 15 TRBD2 TRBV9 NA CASSDTSGFYNEQFF TGTGCCAGCAGCGATACTAGCGGGTTCTACAATGAGCAGTTCTTC
TRBJ2-3 16 NA TRBV18 NA CASSPSPPGGTDTQYF TGTGCCAGCTCACCAAGCCCACCGGGGGGCACAGATACGCAGTATTTT
TRBJ2-3 17 TRBD2 TRBV9 NA CASSVGTSGGATDTQYF TGTGCCAGCAGCGTAGGAACTAGCGGGGGGGCAACAGATACGCAGTATTTT
TRBJ2-1 16 TRBD2 TRBV4-2 NA CASSQDLAGTYNEQFF TGTGCCAGCAGCCAAGATCTAGCGGGTACCTACAATGAGCAGTTCTTC
TRBJ2-5 15 NA TRBV10-3 NA CAISDPDRGQETQYF TGTGCCATCAGTGATCCGGATAGAGGGCAAGAGACCCAGTACTTC
TRBJ1-5 13 NA TRBV30 few CAWSARNNQPQHF TGTGCCTGGAGTGCCAGGAACAATCAGCCCCAGCATTTT
TRBJ2-5 17 TRBD2 TRBV29-1 NA CSVVLGGYDGLKETQYF TGCAGCGTTGTACTGGGGGGGTACGATGGTCTTAAAGAGACCCAGTACTTC
TRBJ1-2 16 TRBD1 TRBV19 few CASSPFGTGGIYGYTF TGTGCCAGTAGTCCCTTTGGGACAGGAGGGATCTATGGCTACACCTTC
TRBJ2-3 15 NA TRBV9 NA CASSPMGLYTDTQYF TGTGCCAGCAGCCCGATGGGACTCTACACAGATACGCAGTATTTT
TRBJ2-7 14 TRBD2 TRBV6-5 NA CASRPSGSTYEQYF TGTGCCAGCAGACCTAGCGGGAGCACCTACGAGCAGTACTTC
TRBJ1-4 15 TRBD1 TRBV5-4 NA CASSPTGATNEKLFF TGTGCCAGCAGCCCGACAGGGGCAACTAATGAAAAACTGTTTTTT
TRBJ2-7 13 NA TRBV27 NA CASSHGRSYEQYF TGTGCCAGCAGCCACGGACGGTCTTACGAGCAGTACTTC
TRBJ2-3 15 NA TRBV28 NA CASSLSRAGTDTQYF TGTGCCAGCAGTTTAAGCAGGGCAGGCACAGATACGCAGTATTTT
TRBJ2-2 13 NA TRBV28 NA CASSSQDTGELFF TGTGCCAGCAGTTCACAAGACACCGGGGAGCTGTTTTTT
TRBJ2-2 14 NA TRBV18 NA CASLGTANTGELFF TGTGCCAGCCTAGGGACGGCGAACACCGGGGAGCTGTTTTTT
TRBJ2-1 13 NA TRBV6-1 NA CASSVDSYNEQFF TGTGCCAGCAGTGTAGACAGTTACAATGAGCAGTTCTTC
TRBJ2-3 18 TRBD1 TRBV5-6 NA CASSLILAGQGYTDTQYF TGTGCCAGCAGCTTGATACTGGCGGGACAGGGGTACACAGATACGCAGTATTTT
TRBJ2-3 18 TRBD1 TRBV16 NA CASSQSQDRGFRGDTQYF TGTGCCAGCAGCCAATCGCAGGACAGGGGTTTTCGAGGAGATACGCAGTATTTT
TRBJ1-5 14 NA TRBV19 once CASSTILSNQPQHF TGTGCCAGTAGCACAATCCTGAGCAATCAGCCCCAGCATTTT
TRBJ1-1 17 TRBD1 TRBV7-9 NA CASSLAPNRGGGTEAFF TGTGCCAGCAGCTTAGCCCCTAACAGGGGGGGTGGTACTGAAGCTTTCTTT
TRBJ2-7 15 NA TRBV19 NA CASSSVSGRNYEQYF TGTGCCAGTAGCTCAGTCTCCGGCAGGAACTACGAGCAGTACTTC
TRBJ2-2 15 TRBD1 TRBV10-3 once CAISEGTGETGELFF TGTGCCATCAGTGAAGGGACAGGGGAGACCGGGGAGCTGTTTTTT
TRBJ1-2 14 NA TRBV19 NA CASSGAVANYGYTF TGTGCCAGTAGTGGAGCGGTTGCCAACTATGGCTACACCTTC
TRBJ2-4 20 TRBD2 TRBV28 once CASSPGTSGTEVYPTYIQYF TGTGCCAGCAGCCCGGGGACTAGCGGGACGGAGGTGTACCCAACCTACATTCAGTACTTC